This record covers a single T cell receptor beta chain. Its antigen remains unknown. Given a much more abundant clone one base away, this may be a read error. This CDR3 is 14 amino acids long. Germline V lookup: CDR1 DFQATT, CDR2 SNEGSKA (reference sequence). J was trimmed by 6 bases and V by 0 bases; bases with no gene match: 2. This sample stems from a study of CD8+CD57+ T cells in acquired aplastic anemia. Overall study findings and caveats: Twenty-nine CD8+ CDR3 sequences were shared between patients and controls.

According to the study, genomic DNA was the template for TCR beta VDJ and CDR3 profiling. A single record per CDR3 protein comes from TCRdb applying MiXCR to the reads. The table has 250,000 to 300,000 distinct CDR3 sequences, approximately 55% seen once. The sequence came from a human donor with severe aplastic anemia or a healthy control (not recorded which). Material for sequencing was sorted CD4+, CD8+, or CD8+CD57+ T cells (not recorded which) from PBMCs. The chain uses TRBV20-1 and TRBJ1-1, with TRBD1 matching over 12 bases. The CDR3 DNA sequence: TGCAGTGCTAGAGAGGGGACAGGGGGCGCTGAAGCTTTCTTT. Translated: CSAREGTGGAEAFF.